This T cell receptor beta chain was obtained from a study of T cell responses to AZD1222 COVID-19 vaccine. In this sample, this clone turned up a few times. Profiled with immunoSEQ multiplex PCR; TCRdb holds only in-frame clones, not every one. The repertoire holds 83,000 or so clones, with about 82% as singletons. This specimen was peripheral blood, taken on day 0 of AZD1222 vaccination. The clonotype comes from an adult in good health.

The CDR3: CASSLTGTSGYEQYF. The CDR3 DNA is TGTGCCAGCAGCCTCACCGGGACTAGCGGCTACGAGCAGTACTTC. V and J are TRBV5-6 and TRBJ2-7, with 11 bases fitting TRBD2. The CDR3 runs 15 residues. The V gene's germline CDR1 is SGHDT and CDR2 YYEEEE. V trimming: 4 bases; J trimming: 3 bases; junction bases outside the gene matches: 6.